This T cell receptor beta chain was profiled in a study of T cell responses to AZD1222 COVID-19 vaccine (dated by TCRdb to the early 2020s). For the study in its entirety: AZD1222 recipients given second doses at about 4 weeks or at about 12 weeks were pooled, since spike-specific TCR depth and breadth were not found to differ between the two schedules. Enrollment into the trials was organized by age into subgroups of 18-55, 56-69 and 70-plus years, and those subgroups contained approximately 150, 30 and 60 TCR-sequenced participants, respectively. A total of 233 trial participants underwent TCR sequencing, of whom some 210 received two doses of AZD1222 and some 26 received two doses of the MenACWY control vaccine.

The CDR3 goes from the cysteine to the phenylalanine over 15 residues. Only CDR3 DNA remains: 45 bases, in frame from the first base. The germline V and J ends show losses of 6 bases and 0 bases respectively, and no gene match explains 4 bases of the junction. The germline V gene yields SGHTA for CDR1 and FQGNSA for CDR2. The CDR3 regions of human TCRbeta chains were analyzed by immunosequencing. The authors' pipeline ran thus. TCRs in the repertoires were compared against a reference library of SARS-CoV-2-specific TCRs that had been generated with the MIRA antigen-specificity platform. Breadth was defined as the fraction of unique TCRs that were SARS-CoV-2-associated. Depth was defined as the fraction of total T cells that were SARS-CoV-2-associated. Using the MIRA data, each spike-specific TCR was mapped to the spike region that the TCR reacts to and placed in a CD4 or CD8 class. Log10-transformed breadth and depth values were compared by one-way ANOVA with Sidak's multiple comparisons tests. The table comes from immuneACCESS by way of TCRdb, which keeps in-frame sequences with V and J called. Part of the clones is missing from these tables; in studies checked, under half for an unresolved V gene and the rest for unknown reasons. The V and J calls and the clone size are those of that table, but D and trimming were determined from the DNA. The sample table lists about 130,000 clones, 80% to 90% of them with a count of one. The ten largest clones capture 7.6% of the sample.

As to this clone: Its specific antigen is unknown. No quality values exist for individual bases; no much larger clone is one base distant. Other DNA sequences in this sample translate to the same CDR3.

The meaning of the sample's time point label: baseline before first vaccination. Vaccinee samples came from UK trials COV001 and COV002, including a single-blind randomized controlled phase 2/3 trial of AZD1222 (ChAdOx1 nCoV-19) in healthy adults. For TCRbeta chain sequencing, PBMC samples from trial participants were taken at day 0 and at day 28 after the second dose. Findings and caveats that apply to the study as a whole: In the small 56-69-year group, the increase in depth fell short of significance, most likely because of low power. Most participants were white British and females outnumbered males, and the authors suggested that clonal diversity may have been underestimated. Reportedly, almost half of the unique spike-specific TCRs recognized epitopes lying outside the regions that are mutated in the B.1.351 and B.1.1.7 variants. Conclusions about previously exposed vaccinees were limited because only a handful of AZD1222 recipients were SARS-CoV-2 seropositive at baseline. CD4 TCRs associated with the vaccine covered the entire spike protein, and the dominant responses were in regions 160-218 and 743-854. Because no day 14 peak-response samples were available, repertoires were characterized only after the peak T cell response. After two AZD1222 doses, both the breadth and the depth of spike-specific TCRs were significantly higher than at day 0 and than in MenACWY recipients.

This TCR derives from an adult in good health. The chain couples TRBV7-2 to TRBJ2-7; a stretch of 11 junction bases matches TRBD2. Sequencing used peripheral blood, obtained on day 0 of AZD1222 vaccination. Here the CDR3 is given as CASSPSGGSSYEQYF. The DNA reads as follows: TGTGCCAGCAGTCCTAGCGGGGGGTCCTCCTACGAGCAGTACTTC.